The 18 T cell receptor beta chains given below trace back to one sample, sequenced in a study of neurological immune-mediated disorders. TCRdb reanalysed the 5' RACE reads using MiXCR and keeps one entry per CDR3 protein. The repertoire includes approximately 24,000 distinct CDR3 sequences, around 15% of them detected once, and roughly 16% sits in the top ten. The sequencing input was PBMCs. Source of these receptors: a woman in her forties with HTLV-1-associated myelopathy (HAM/TSP).

As to this clonotype: At one end the junction does not follow the germline gene, possibly because of a read error. The chain joins TRBV6-5 to TRBJ2-3; D possibly uses TRBD1 or TRBD2 (5 bases each). Germline values: CDR1 MNHEY, CDR2 SVGAGI. The length of the CDR3 is 16 residues. In DNA, the CDR3 is TGTGCCAGCAGTCACTCGAGAGGGGTGTGTCCAGATACGCAGTATTTT. Translated: CASSHSRGVCPDTQYF.

The sample holds many counts of this clonotype. DNA for the CDR3: TGCAGTGCTGGGACTCCTTATGTCCTTAATGAGCAGTTCTTC. This sequence encodes CSAGTPYVLNEQFF. This chain connects TRBV20-1 to TRBJ2-1; D is perhaps TRBD2 (6 bases). The V end lost 5 bases, the J end lost 7 bases, and 18 bases lay between the germline ends. The CDR3 has 14 residues. Germline loops: CDR1 DFQATT, CDR2 SNEGSKA (reference sequence).

This clonotype came up many times. The V gene is TRBV5-1, the J gene TRBJ1-5; 9 bases fit TRBD1. CDR1 is SGHRS, CDR2 YFSETQ, per germline. The length of the CDR3 is 16 residues. After removal of 0 bases from V and 2 bases from J, the junction contained 3 bases not matched to a gene. Here the CDR3 DNA reads TGCGCCAGCAGCTTGGAGGGACAGGGTGGCAATCAGCCCCAGCATTTT. It is translated as CASSLEGQGGNQPQHF.

This clonotype has a count of ten or more. This chain joins TRBV5-1 and TRBJ2-2, with 7 nucleotides matching TRBD2. The CDR3 sequence is 15 residues long. CDR1 is SGHRS and CDR2 is YFSETQ in the germline V gene. V trimming: 4 bases; J trimming: 0 bases; junction bases outside the gene matches: 3. The CDR3 coding sequence is TGCGCCAGCAGCCAGAGCGGGGCGAACACCGGGGAGCTGTTTTTT. Protein: CASSQSGANTGELFF.

This clonotype came up many times. The chain joins TRBV7-2 to TRBJ1-2; 7 bases line up with TRBD1. The length of the CDR3 is 14 residues. Unmatched junction bases numbered 4, after V lost 4 bases and J lost 2 bases. Germline V lookup: CDR1 SGHTA, CDR2 FQGNSA. As DNA, the CDR3 is TGTGCCAGCAGCTCCGAGACAGGGAACTATGGCTACACCTTC. This sequence encodes CASSSETGNYGYTF.

Many counts were recorded for this clonotype. The rearrangement joins TRBV29-1 to TRBJ1-2, with D perhaps TRBD1 (5 bases). The V end was cut by 0 bases, the J end by 4 bases, with 9 bases between. Per germline, CDR1 SQVTM and CDR2 ANQGSEA. This CDR3 spans 13 amino acids. The CDR3 coding sequence is TGCAGCGTTGAAGAGGGTGACAGCTATGGCTACACCTTC. Residues: CSVEEGDSYGYTF.

This clonotype is medium-sized by share. The gene calls are TRBV5-5 and TRBJ2-5, with 10 bases matching TRBD2. Germline CDR1 is SGHKS and CDR2 is YYEKEE (reference sequence). CDR3 length equals 13 residues. Trimming at V came to 6 bases and at J to 5 bases, leaving 4 bases not matched to a gene. CDR3 loop: CASTLAGEETQYF. The DNA of the CDR3 is TGTGCCAGCACCCTAGCGGGGGAGGAGACCCAGTACTTC.

This clonotype was recorded many times. The chain recombines TRBV5-1 with TRBJ2-5; 8 nucleotides line up with TRBD1. Losses at the gene ends were 3 bases for V and 2 bases for J; bases not matched to a gene: 12. Germline CDR1 and CDR2: SGHRS and YFSETQ. The CDR3 sequence is 17 residues long. The CDR3 loop reads CASSSGPGQGEQETQYF. CDR3 DNA sequence: TGCGCCAGCAGCTCGGGTCCTGGACAGGGTGAACAAGAGACCCAGTACTTC.

This clonotype was seen many times. The V gene is TRBV10-3, the J gene TRBJ1-5; no clear D gene. CDR1 is ENHRY, CDR2 SYGVKD, per germline. The CDR3 runs 14 residues. The germline V and J ends were trimmed by 0 bases and 6 bases, with 9 bases remaining between them. CDR3 loop: CAISESGVGQPQHF. The CDR3, as DNA: TGTGCCATCAGTGAGTCAGGAGTCGGTCAGCCCCAGCATTTT.

The sample holds a few counts of this clonotype. A read error is possible here, since a much larger clone lies one base away. The rearrangement links TRBV27 to TRBJ2-7; 7 positions match TRBD1. The germline V gene has CDR1 MNHEY and CDR2 SMNVEV (reference sequence). Unmatched junction bases numbered 10, after V lost 6 bases and J lost 2 bases. The CDR3 is made up of 15 amino acids. In DNA form, the CDR3 reads TGTGCCAGCAGCCCCCGACAGGGCGGCACCTACGAGCAGTACTTC. It codes for CASSPRQGGTYEQYF.

This clonotype ranks as large. V gene TRBV5-1 combines with J gene TRBJ1-2, with D unresolved. The CDR3 spans 14 residues. Germline V lookup: CDR1 SGHRS, CDR2 YFSETQ. The V and J ends lost 4 bases and 0 bases respectively, with 10 bases between them. The CDR3 sequence: CASSDIRSNYGYTF. Written as DNA, the CDR3 is TGCGCCAGCAGCGACATTCGATCTAACTATGGCTACACCTTC.

This clonotype was found many times. The chain joins TRBV18 to TRBJ1-1; tentative D call: TRBD1 (5 bases). CDR1 and CDR2 from the germline V gene are KGHSH and LQKENI. Trimming removed 5 bases from V and 4 bases from J, with 14 bases in between. This CDR3 has 14 amino acids. The CDR3 coding sequence is TGTGCCAGCTCATCGGGACCCCCGGGCACTGAAGCTTTCTTT. Amino acids: CASSSGPPGTEAFF.

With respect to this clonotype: The junction shows a germline mismatch at one end, possibly a read error. The CDR3 here is CASRQAGRGLLVNEQFF. CDR3 bases: TGTGCCAGCAGGCAGGCGGGGAGGGGGCTTTTAGTGAATGAACAGTTCTTC. V gene TRBV5-6 combines with J gene TRBJ2-1; D may correspond to TRBD1 or TRBD2 (7 bases each). The CDR3 length is 17 residues. Germline lookup yields CDR1 SGHDT and CDR2 YYEEEE.

This clonotype was recorded many times. This chain uses TRBV24-1 with TRBJ2-5, with 10 bases matching TRBD1. Germline CDR1 is KGHDR and CDR2 is SFDVKD. The CDR3 has 14 amino acids. Unmatched junction bases numbered 4, after V lost 7 bases and J lost 3 bases. Written as DNA, the CDR3 is TGTGCCACCAGCCCAGGGACAGGGGAAGAGACCCAGTACTTC. It translates to CATSPGTGEETQYF.

The chain is built from TRBV5-1 and TRBJ1-1; D gene ambiguous. The V gene lost 0 bases and the J gene lost 1 base, with 13 bases spanning the gap. The CDR3 is 16 residues long. Per germline, CDR1 SGHRS and CDR2 YFSETQ. CDR3 bases: TGCGCCAGCAGCTTGGCAGGCAGGACCACGAACACTGAAGCTTTCTTT. This codes for CASSLAGRTTNTEAFF.

This clonotype was found many times. This chain joins TRBV12-3 or TRBV12-4 and TRBJ1-2, with a weak D call TRBD1 (5 bases). V lost 4 bases, J lost 4 bases, and 13 bases lay in between. The length of the CDR3 is 14 residues. The CDR3 sequence: CASSSAGLGYGYTF. The CDR3 DNA is TGTGCCAGCAGTTCGGCAGGGTTGGGCTATGGCTACACCTTC.

The rearrangement uses TRBV29-1 and TRBJ2-7; possibly TRBD2 for D (5 bases). Trimming removed 4 bases at V and 0 bases at J, with 10 bases between. Germline assignment: CDR1 SQVTM and CDR2 ANQGSEA. The CDR3 length is 13 residues. In DNA, the CDR3 is TGCAGCGTTGGCAAGCGGTCCTCCTACGAGCAGTACTTC. The encoded protein is CSVGKRSSYEQYF.

The sample holds many counts of this clonotype. V gene TRBV20-1 combines with J gene TRBJ1-1; D is ambiguous. CDR1 is DFQATT and CDR2 is SNEGSKA in the germline V gene (reference sequence). Trimming cost V 0 bases and J 7 bases, with 9 bases left between them. The CDR3 loop spans 12 amino acids. The DNA of the CDR3 is TGCAGTGCTAGAGATTTAGCGGGTGAAGCTTTCTTT. Its protein is CSARDLAGEAFF.